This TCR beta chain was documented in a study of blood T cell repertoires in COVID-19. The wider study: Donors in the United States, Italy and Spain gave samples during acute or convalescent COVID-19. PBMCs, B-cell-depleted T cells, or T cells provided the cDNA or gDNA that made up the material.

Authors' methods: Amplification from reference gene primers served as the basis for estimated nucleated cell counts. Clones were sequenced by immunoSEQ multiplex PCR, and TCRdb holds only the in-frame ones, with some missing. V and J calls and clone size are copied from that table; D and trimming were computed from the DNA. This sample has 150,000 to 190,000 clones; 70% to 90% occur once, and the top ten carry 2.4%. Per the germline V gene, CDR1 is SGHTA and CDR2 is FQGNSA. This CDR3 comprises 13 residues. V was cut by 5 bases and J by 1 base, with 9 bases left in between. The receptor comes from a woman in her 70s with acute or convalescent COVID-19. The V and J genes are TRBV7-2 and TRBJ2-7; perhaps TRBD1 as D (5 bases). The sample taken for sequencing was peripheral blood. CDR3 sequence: CASSLDKSYEQYF. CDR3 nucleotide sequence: TGTGCCAGCAGCCTGGACAAGTCCTACGAGCAGTACTTC.